This TCR beta chain was profiled in a study of human T cells and chemical hapten exposure. Turning to the study itself: Patients had diphenylcyclopropenone applied to the scalp weekly throughout the approximately 25-week study.

V was clipped by 4 bases and J by 3 bases; unmatched bases: 0. Germline values: CDR1 MGHDK, CDR2 SYGVNS. CDR3 length: 14 amino acids. Using its own MiXCR run on the RACE reads, TCRdb lists one record per CDR3 protein. The sample lists approximately 370,000 distinct CDR3 sequences; about 5% were seen once. Study-level findings and limits: Sensitization with DPC brought no change to TCRs above 1 in 1000 in frequency. Correlating positively with patch test score were the PT1 expanded TCR counts.

Time point reported: pre-sensitization, week 0. Treatment reported: therapeutic diphenylcyclopropenone sensitization with weekly scalp DPC. A note on this clonotype: Its antigen is unidentified.

The starting material was whole blood, obtained in connection with sensitization to the hapten diphenylcyclopropenone (DPC). V usage is TRBV25-1 and J usage is TRBJ2-1; TRBD1 aligns across 10 bases. The sequence was collected from a woman aged 18-30 years with alopecia areata. Some clones in this sample may be carry-over from other donors' samples. CDR3 in DNA: TGTGCCAGCAGTGGGACAGGGGGCTACAATGAGCAGTTCTTC. It codes for CASSGTGGYNEQFF. Supplemented by reference TRBV25-1 and TRBJ2-1, the full variable domain reads EADIYQTPRYLVIGTGKKITLECSQTMGHDKMYWYQQDPGMELHLIHYSYGVNSTEKGDLSSESTVSRIRTEHFPLTLESARPSHTSQYLCASSGTGGYNEQFFGPGTRLTVL.